These T cell receptor beta chains were read from a single sample in a study of CD8 T cells in ankylosing spondylitis. TCRdb called the 5' RACE reads again in MiXCR, with one record for every CDR3 protein. The data hold about 340,000 distinct CDR3 sequences, with approximately 14% observed a single time. The material sequenced was blood, either unsorted or a sorted T cell fraction (not recorded which). The receptor source for this set is a male donor with ankylosing spondylitis or in good health (not recorded which). Each CDR3 is given with its conserved first and last residue. D genes are given only for firm matches. Only some rows state a clone size, as once, few, many or a class for expanded clones.

clone_size,d_call,j_call,v_call,cdr3_aa,cdr3_nt
few,.,TRBJ2-7,TRBV7-2,CASSLGSRAASSYEQYF,TGTGCCAGCAGCTTAGGCTCACGGGCAGCTAGCTCCTACGAGCAGTACTTC
many,TRBD1,TRBJ1-4,TRBV5-1,CASSDRGDEKLFF,TGCGCCAGCAGTGACAGGGGGGATGAAAAACTGTTTTTT
.,TRBD2,TRBJ2-1,TRBV20-1,CSARAGLAAVSEQFF,TGCAGTGCTAGAGCGGGACTAGCGGCGGTGAGTGAGCAGTTCTTC
.,TRBD1,TRBJ1-2,TRBV2,CASRGGQQNYGYTF,TGTGCCAGCAGGGGGGGACAGCAAAACTATGGCTACACCTTC
few,.,TRBJ1-1,TRBV12-3/TRBV12-4,CASSLATENTEAFF,TGTGCCAGCAGTTTAGCGACAGAGAACACTGAAGCTTTCTTT
many,.,TRBJ1-1,TRBV5-6,CASSLVGPNTEAFF,TGTGCCAGCAGCTTGGTGGGTCCGAACACTGAAGCTTTCTTT
.,TRBD1,TRBJ2-5,TRBV6-5,CASSYPGTGGQETQYF,TGTGCCAGCAGTTACCCCGGGACAGGGGGCCAAGAGACCCAGTACTTC
.,.,TRBJ2-5,TRBV20-1,CSAIGVETQYF,TGCAGTGCTATAGGTGTGGAGACCCAGTACTTC
few,.,TRBJ1-2,TRBV2,CASRGGGLYGYTF,TGTGCCAGCAGGGGGGGAGGACTCTATGGCTACACCTTC
few,TRBD2,TRBJ2-3,TRBV29-1,CSVEGATSGGTWSQYF,TGCAGCGTTGAAGGGGCGACTAGCGGGGGCACGTGGTCGCAGTATTTT
few,.,TRBJ2-5,TRBV7-2,CASSLGPTGLPETQYF,TGTGCCAGCAGCTTAGGGCCCACAGGGTTACCGGAGACCCAGTACTTC
.,TRBD2,TRBJ2-5,TRBV10-1,CASSSHVAGYQETQYF,TGCGCCAGCAGCTCCCATGTAGCGGGGTACCAAGAGACCCAGTACTTC
.,.,TRBJ1-5,TRBV5-5,CASSLAGVGSNQPQHF,TGTGCCAGCAGCTTGGCGGGGGTGGGAAGCAATCAGCCCCAGCATTTT
few,.,TRBJ2-3,TRBV7-2,CASSLSGGTNINTQYF,TGTGCCAGCAGCTTATCAGGAGGGACAAATATAAATACGCAGTATTTT
.,.,TRBJ2-4,TRBV7-2,CASSPPGTFIQYF,TGTGCCAGCAGCCCCCCCGGGACATTCATTCAGTACTTC
.,TRBD1,TRBJ1-6,TRBV18,CASSQQGIGSPLHF,TGTGCCAGCTCGCAACAGGGGATTGGTTCACCCCTCCACTTT
many,.,TRBJ2-7,TRBV29-1,CSVDSAGSPYEQYF,TGCAGCGTTGATTCGGCAGGAAGCCCCTACGAGCAGTACTTC
many,.,TRBJ2-3,TRBV19,CASRMEGRGTDTQYF,TGTGCCAGTAGGATGGAGGGCCGGGGGACAGATACGCAGTATTTT
.,.,TRBJ2-1,TRBV15,CATSRPPGQGLDEQFF,TGTGCCACCAGCAGACCCCCGGGACAGGGACTAGACGAGCAGTTCTTC
.,.,TRBJ2-3,TRBV4-1,CASSQASLVGLTDTQYF,TGCGCCAGCAGCCAGGCCTCTCTGGTGGGACTCACAGATACGCAGTATTTT
many,TRBD2,TRBJ2-7,TRBV12-3/TRBV12-4,CASSQREEQYF,TGTGCCAGCAGCCAGCGGGAGGAGCAGTACTTC
few,TRBD2,TRBJ2-5,TRBV20-1,CSASTSGLKETQYF,TGCAGTGCTAGTACTAGCGGGTTAAAAGAGACCCAGTACTTC
.,TRBD1,TRBJ2-7,TRBV29-1,CSVELAQGAPRYF,TGCAGCGTTGAATTAGCGCAGGGGGCTCCCCGGTACTTC
few,.,TRBJ2-1,TRBV6-5,CASSSDSSSYNEQFF,TGTGCCAGCAGTTCTGATTCTAGCTCCTACAATGAGCAGTTCTTC
few,TRBD2,TRBJ2-1,TRBV7-2,CATRAGVEQFF,TGTGCCACCAGGGCGGGGGTTGAGCAGTTCTTC
few,.,TRBJ1-5,TRBV5-1,CASSYTGLSNQPQHF,TGCGCCAGCAGCTACACAGGGTTGAGCAATCAGCCCCAGCATTTT
.,TRBD2,TRBJ2-7,TRBV5-1,CASRGLAGAYEQYF,TGCGCCAGCAGGGGACTAGCGGGAGCTTACGAGCAGTACTTC
few,TRBD1,TRBJ1-1,TRBV5-5,CASSFSDRAEAFF,TGTGCCAGCAGCTTCTCCGACAGGGCTGAAGCTTTCTTT
few,TRBD2,TRBJ2-7,TRBV3-1,CASSPAAGASGSPQYF,TGTGCCAGCAGCCCTGCCGCGGGAGCCTCTGGTTCCCCCCAGTACTTC
.,.,TRBJ1-5,TRBV2,CVSSLSAAQHF,TGTGTCAGCAGTTTATCAGCGGCCCAGCATTTT
few,.,TRBJ1-2,TRBV20-1,CSARESTQGHGYTF,TGCAGTGCTAGAGAAAGTACCCAGGGACATGGCTACACCTTC
.,TRBD2,TRBJ2-4,TRBV4-1,CASSLGAAGVLNIQYF,TGCGCCAGCAGCCTGGGGGCAGCGGGGGTTCTAAACATTCAGTACTTC
few,.,TRBJ2-7,TRBV4-2,CASSQGGTSREQYF,TGTGCCAGCAGCCAAGGGGGGACCTCCCGCGAGCAGTACTTC
once,.,TRBJ2-1,TRBV20-1,CGTSRGVSYNEQFF,TGCGGCACTTCACGAGGGGTCTCCTACAATGAGCAGTTCTTC
.,TRBD2,TRBJ2-7,TRBV2,CASRVTSVSYEQYF,TGTGCCAGCAGAGTGACTAGCGTATCCTACGAGCAGTACTTC
.,TRBD1,TRBJ2-7,TRBV20-1,CSASGIQGVSYEQYF,TGCAGTGCTAGCGGGATACAGGGGGTCTCCTACGAGCAGTACTTC
.,TRBD2,TRBJ2-1,TRBV20-1,CSARGASGGAYYNEQFF,TGCAGTGCTAGAGGGGCTAGCGGGGGGGCTTACTACAATGAGCAGTTCTTC
.,.,TRBJ2-6,TRBV30,CAWSRPGAFSGANVLTF,TGTGCCTGGAGTCGGCCAGGGGCCTTTTCTGGGGCCAACGTCCTGACTTTC
.,.,TRBJ2-3,TRBV30,CAWSVSTDTQYF,TGTGCCTGGAGTGTCAGCACAGATACGCAGTATTTT
.,.,TRBJ2-3,TRBV4-1,CASSQDGAGSSTDTQYF,TGCGCCAGCAGCCAAGATGGGGCGGGCTCAAGCACAGATACGCAGTATTTT
few,TRBD2,TRBJ2-5,TRBV20-1,CSATGLAFQETQYF,TGCAGTGCAACGGGACTAGCCTTCCAAGAGACCCAGTACTTC
few,.,TRBJ1-5,TRBV29-1,CSVGGSNQPQHF,TGCAGCGTTGGTGGGAGCAATCAGCCCCAGCATTTT
few,TRBD1,TRBJ2-7,TRBV4-1,CASSLGQGVSQQYF,TGCGCCAGCAGCCTGGGACAGGGGGTCAGCCAGCAGTACTTC
few,.,TRBJ2-5,TRBV20-1,CSAGLFGETQYF,TGCAGTGCAGGCCTCTTTGGGGAGACCCAGTACTTC
many,.,TRBJ2-7,TRBV5-1,CASSLIGAIPDEQYF,TGCGCCAGCAGCTTGATCGGTGCGATCCCCGACGAGCAGTACTTC
.,.,TRBJ2-4,TRBV20-1,CSTLSGGENIQYF,TGCAGTACCCTTTCTGGGGGCGAAAACATTCAGTACTTC
few,TRBD1,TRBJ2-7,TRBV3-1,CASSQAYRGDYEQYF,TGTGCCAGCAGCCAGGCGTACAGGGGGGACTACGAGCAGTACTTC
many,.,TRBJ2-2,TRBV12-3/TRBV12-4,CASSLGGANTGELFF,TGTGCCAGCAGCTTAGGCGGAGCGAACACCGGGGAGCTGTTTTTT
few,.,TRBJ2-2,TRBV6-6,CASSYPNTGELFF,TGTGCCAGCAGTTACCCCAACACCGGGGAGCTGTTTTTT
many,TRBD2,TRBJ2-1,TRBV5-1,CASSLVLAGGDEQFF,TGCGCCAGCAGCTTGGTGCTAGCGGGGGGTGATGAGCAGTTCTTC
.,.,TRBJ1-2,TRBV6-5,CASTSARIGYTF,TGTGCCAGCACCTCCGCGCGCATTGGCTACACCTTC
few,.,TRBJ2-7,TRBV3-1,CASSRAYPGAQQYF,TGTGCCAGCAGCAGAGCGTACCCAGGGGCGCAGCAGTACTTC
.,.,TRBJ1-6,TRBV3-1,CASTNDGSSPLHF,TGTGCCAGCACCAATGATGGGAGTTCACCCCTCCACTTT
many,TRBD2,TRBJ2-3,TRBV5-1,CASSKTSGSTDTQYF,TGCGCCAGCAGCAAGACTAGCGGGAGCACAGATACGCAGTATTTT
.,TRBD2,TRBJ2-3,TRBV20-1,CSARDSGRTIGDTQYF,TGCAGTGCTAGAGATAGCGGGAGGACAATCGGAGATACGCAGTATTTT
.,.,TRBJ2-3,TRBV10-3,CATLLGGTNTQYF,TGTGCCACCTTACTGGGCGGCACTAATACGCAGTATTTT
.,TRBD1,TRBJ1-1,TRBV7-2,CASSLAGQGWTEAFF,TGTGCCAGCAGCTTAGCCGGACAGGGCTGGACTGAAGCTTTCTTT
few,TRBD1,TRBJ2-5,TRBV7-2,CASSYRTGPETQYF,TGTGCCAGCAGCTACCGGACAGGGCCAGAGACCCAGTACTTC
few,TRBD1,TRBJ2-3,TRBV29-1,CSVDRGADTQYF,TGCAGCGTGGACAGGGGGGCAGATACGCAGTATTTT